This entry lists 28 T cell receptor beta chains sequenced from one sample in a study of CD8+ T cells in alopecia areata. Regarding treatment: oral pan-JAK inhibitor, 5-10 mg twice daily. The sequencing template was cDNA reverse transcribed from extracted RNA. TCRdb keeps only in-frame clones here, not all; method: immunoSEQ multiplex PCR. This table has roughly 210,000 clones, around two fifths appearing once. The sequenced sample was CD4+ T cells sorted from blood, obtained at approximately week 36, from a patient treated with tofacitinib. All receptors derive from a human donor with alopecia areata.

The rearrangement uses TRBV29-1 and TRBJ1-1, with a tentative D call TRBD1 (6 bases). Trimming removed 6 bases at V and 7 bases at J, with 21 bases between. This CDR3 is built from 14 residues. CDR1 is SQVTM and CDR2 is ANQGSEA in the germline V gene. CDR3 DNA sequence: TGCAGCGTCCTCAGGAGGGGGAATCAACTTGAAGCTTTCTTT. Translating it yields CSVLRRGNQLEAFF.

This clone showed up just a few times. This chain links TRBV18 with TRBJ2-5; D remains ambiguous. Trimming left V 2 bases short and J 6 bases short, with 7 bases between. The CDR3 is 12 residues long. Germline CDR1 reads KGHSH; CDR2 reads LQKENI. CDR3 coding DNA: TGTGCCAGCTCACCAAGTATGAAGACCCAGTACTTC. Its translation: CASSPSMKTQYF.

The gene calls are TRBV29-1 and TRBJ2-5, with D tentatively TRBD1 (5 bases). V lost 4 bases and J 3 bases, leaving 12 bases between the germline ends. The CDR3 totals 13 residues. Per the germline V gene, CDR1 is SQVTM and CDR2 is ANQGSEA. CDR3 sequence: CSVVDSNKETQYF. CDR3 coding DNA: TGCAGCGTTGTCGACAGCAATAAAGAGACCCAGTACTTC. The whole variable domain, remainder taken from reference TRBV29-1 and TRBJ2-5, is SAVISQKPSRDICQRGTSLTIQCQVDSQVTMMFWYRQQPGQSLTLIATANQGSEATYESGFVIDKFPISRPNLTFSTLTVSNMSPEDSSIYLCSVVDSNKETQYFGPGTRLLVL.

The chain carries TRBV5-1 and TRBJ1-1; D possibly corresponds to TRBD1 (5 bases). Germline V CDR1 and CDR2: SGHRS, YFSETQ. The germline V and J ends were trimmed by 1 base and 3 bases, with 16 bases remaining between them. The CDR3 covers 16 residues. The CDR3 sequence: CASSLYGGRSDTEAFF. The CDR3 coding sequence is TGCGCCAGCAGCTTGTACGGGGGGAGGTCGGACACTGAAGCTTTCTTT.

This chain connects TRBV29-1 to TRBJ2-7, with D perhaps matching TRBD1 or TRBD2 (5 bases each). V was pared by 3 bases and J by 1 base, with 10 bases between. From germline, CDR1 is SQVTM and CDR2 ANQGSEA. The CDR3 runs to 13 residues. The CDR3 nucleotides read TGCAGCGTTGAGGGGGAAGGGTCCTACGAGCAGTACTTC. Translating it yields CSVEGEGSYEQYF.

V is TRBV18 and J is TRBJ1-2; perhaps TRBD1 as D (5 bases). Germline loops: CDR1 KGHSH, CDR2 LQKENI. The CDR3 consists of 15 residues. Trimming cost V 6 bases and J 3 bases, with 17 bases left between them. CDR3 coding DNA: TGTGCCAGCTCCGCCTCCGGGGACCGCGACTATGGCTACACCTTC. It codes for CASSASGDRDYGYTF.

The rearrangement links TRBV19 to TRBJ1-2, with D possibly matching TRBD1 (6 bases). The germline CDR1 and CDR2 sequences are LNHDA and SQIVND (reference sequence). V lost 8 bases and J lost 3, with 16 bases in between. CDR3 length: 14 residues. DNA for the CDR3: TGTGCCAGTTCCAGAGGACAGAAGTACTATGGCTACACCTTC. The encoded protein is CASSRGQKYYGYTF. The entire variable domain, with the rest obtained from reference TRBV19 and TRBJ1-2, is as follows: DGGITQSPKYLFRKEGQNVTLSCEQNLNHDAMYWYRQDPGQGLRLIYYSQIVNDFQKGDIAEGYSVSREKKESFPLTVTSAQKNPTAFYLCASSRGQKYYGYTFGSGTRLTVV.

The chain combines TRBV30 with TRBJ2-7; D is undetermined. CDR3 length: 11 amino acids. The germline V gene has CDR1 GTSNPN and CDR2 SVGIG (reference sequence). Trimming pared 1 base from V and 2 bases from J, leaving 3 bases between. The DNA of the CDR3 is TGTGCCTGGAGTGACCCCTACGAGCAGTACTTC. This sequence encodes CAWSDPYEQYF.

The chain combines TRBV29-1 with TRBJ2-7; 7 bases line up with TRBD1. Germline V CDR1 and CDR2: SQVTM, ANQGSEA. V lost 0 bases to trimming and J lost 12 bases; unmatched junction nucleotides: 14. The CDR3 spans 14 residues. The CDR3 spells CSVEEEGAGFRRYF. CDR3 in DNA: TGCAGCGTTGAAGAAGAGGGGGCGGGTTTTAGGAGGTACTTC.

This clone was observed once. V gene TRBV30 combines with J gene TRBJ2-7; possibly TRBD1 for D (6 bases). CDR1 is GTSNPN, CDR2 SVGIG, per germline (reference sequence). V lost 5 bases and J lost 2, with 16 bases in between. The CDR3 runs to 14 residues. For the CDR3, the DNA is TGTGCCTGGGTCAGACAGGACCAACCCTACGAGCAGTACTTC. Its translation: CAWVRQDQPYEQYF.

The V and J genes are TRBV6-5 and TRBJ1-4, with 7 bases matching TRBD1. CDR1 MNHEY and CDR2 SVGAGI come from the germline V gene. This CDR3 region has 12 residues. The V segment lost 6 bases and the J segment 8 bases; nucleotides outside the gene matches: 3. CDR3: CASRTGVEKLFF. The CDR3 DNA follows: TGTGCCAGCAGAACAGGGGTCGAAAAACTGTTTTTT.

This chain connects TRBV5-4 to TRBJ2-1, with 10 nucleotides matching TRBD1. The V and J ends lost 6 bases and 8 bases, in that order; junction bases with no gene match: 5. The CDR3 is made up of 13 amino acids. The germline gives CDR1 SGHNT, CDR2 YYREEE (reference sequence). CDR3 region: CASIMTGGDEQFF. As DNA, the CDR3 is TGTGCCAGCATCATGACAGGGGGCGATGAGCAGTTCTTC.

V and J are TRBV7-3 and TRBJ1-2; D is unclear. Trimming cost V 5 bases and J 3 bases, with 13 bases left between them. The CDR3 loop spans 14 amino acids. CDR1 and CDR2 from the germline V gene are SGHTA and FQGTGA. CDR3 DNA sequence: TGTGCCAGCAGCCAAAGGGCCTCCGACTATGGCTACACCTTC. Amino acids: CASSQRASDYGYTF.

This sequence joins TRBV29-1 and TRBJ2-6; D perhaps matches TRBD1 (5 bases). The CDR3 is made up of 12 amino acids. In germline, CDR1 is SQVTM, CDR2 ANQGSEA. V shed 7 bases and J shed 3 bases, with 7 bases lying between them. The CDR3 here is CSADSGANVLTF. CDR3 nucleotides: TGCAGCGCTGACAGTGGGGCCAACGTCCTGACTTTC.

The chain links TRBV4-3 to TRBJ2-2, with 11 bases fitting TRBD2. V lost 0 bases to trimming and J lost 5 bases; unmatched junction nucleotides: 5. This CDR3 spans 17 amino acids. Germline CDR1 and CDR2: LGHNA and YSLEER. The CDR3 loop is CASSQETSGRMTGELFF. The CDR3 DNA follows: TGCGCCAGCAGCCAAGAAACTAGCGGGAGAATGACCGGGGAGCTGTTTTTT.

The chain couples TRBV5-1 to TRBJ2-7; 7 nucleotides match TRBD1. V lost 7 bases and J lost 4; bases outside the gene matches: 8. CDR1 and CDR2 from the germline V gene are SGHRS and YFSETQ. This CDR3 spans 13 amino acids. The CDR3 DNA reads TGCGCCAGCTCAAATGAGGGGGCTTACGAGCAGTACTTC. Its protein product is CASSNEGAYEQYF.

V is TRBV25-1 and J is TRBJ2-1; D remains ambiguous. The V end was cut by 5 bases, the J end by 0 bases, with 17 bases between. The CDR3 covers 17 residues. Germline CDR1 reads MGHDK; CDR2 reads SYGVNS. The CDR3: CASSSPVETPSYNEQFF. The DNA for the CDR3 is TGTGCCAGCAGTTCCCCCGTTGAGACCCCCTCCTACAATGAGCAGTTCTTC.

The rearrangement uses TRBV7-8 and TRBJ1-1, with TRBD1 matching over 10 bases. The J segment lost 4 bases and the V segment lost 2 bases, leaving 4 bases of the junction unmatched. The CDR3 sequence is 15 residues long. Germline values: CDR1 SGHVS, CDR2 FQNEAQ. The CDR3 region is CASSLMGQGPTEAFF. In nucleotides, the CDR3 is TGTGCCAGCAGCTTAATGGGACAGGGGCCCACTGAAGCTTTCTTT.

The chain carries TRBV27 and TRBJ2-1; no firm D call. CDR3 length: 17 residues. V was clipped by 5 bases and J by 0 bases, with 17 bases between them. Germline V CDR1 and CDR2: MNHEY, SMNVEV (reference sequence). The CDR3 DNA reads TGTGCCAGCAGTCCCCTCACTACTCCCTTCTCCTACAATGAGCAGTTCTTC. Translating it yields CASSPLTTPFSYNEQFF.

A note on this clone: At the DNA level, this CDR3 is encoded by other sequences in the same sample as well. This chain links TRBV29-1 with TRBJ2-6; D remains ambiguous. The CDR3 is 14 amino acids. Germline values: CDR1 SQVTM, CDR2 ANQGSEA. The V end lost 6 bases, the J end lost 0 bases, and 9 bases lay between the germline ends. The CDR3 DNA sequence: TGCAGCGTCGAGGCGAGCTCTGGGGCCAACGTCCTGACTTTC. Residues: CSVEASSGANVLTF.

This clone was seen a handful of times. The genes are TRBV7-2 and TRBJ2-4; a weak D match, TRBD2 (6 bases). The CDR3 spans 16 residues. V was clipped by 1 base and J by 3 bases, with 13 bases between them. Germline V gene lookup returns CDR1 SGHTA and CDR2 FQGNSA. DNA for the CDR3: TGTGCCAGCAGCTTAGTTCCCTCCGGGGGCAAAAACATTCAGTACTTC. Amino acid sequence: CASSLVPSGGKNIQYF.

The chain joins TRBV30 to TRBJ2-3, with D uncertain. The CDR3 is 16 amino acids. CDR1 is GTSNPN and CDR2 is SVGIG in the germline V gene (reference sequence). The ends were cut back, 0 bases at V and 1 base at J, with 14 bases in the middle. CDR3 bases: TGTGCCTGGAGTGTGCCCCCCGTTCGGGGCACAGATACGCAGTATTTT. Protein: CAWSVPPVRGTDTQYF.

The rearrangement uses TRBV5-1 and TRBJ2-7, with D maybe TRBD1 (5 bases). Trimming cost V 4 bases and J 2 bases, with 13 bases left between them. This CDR3 comprises 14 residues. Germline values: CDR1 SGHRS, CDR2 YFSETQ. The CDR3 DNA reads as TGCGCCAGCAGCGGTCGGACAAGCCCCTACGAGCAGTACTTC. It is translated as CASSGRTSPYEQYF.

This clone was observed at least ten times. The chain carries TRBV10-3 and TRBJ2-1, with D hard to call. The CDR3 covers 11 residues. The ends were cut back, 10 bases at V and 7 bases at J, with 11 bases in the middle. Germline lookup yields CDR1 ENHRY and CDR2 SYGVKD. The CDR3 sequence is CATENRNEQFF. The CDR3 nucleotides are TGTGCCACCGAGAACCGGAATGAGCAGTTCTTC.

This clone was seen a handful of times. The CDR3 DNA follows: TGTGCCAGCAGCCAAGTACTATCTGGGGCCAACGTCCTGACTTTC. Its translation is CASSQVLSGANVLTF. The chain carries TRBV14 and TRBJ2-6; D is undetermined. Germline loops: CDR1 SGHDN, CDR2 FVKESK. CDR3 length: 15 amino acids. The ends were cut back, 1 base at V and 1 base at J, with 5 bases in the middle.

This clone has only a few counts. The V call is TRBV11-3, the J call TRBJ2-1; D is perhaps TRBD1 (6 bases). V was trimmed by 4 bases and J by 3 bases, leaving 13 bases between them. The CDR3 length is 15 residues. Per germline, CDR1 SGHNT and CDR2 YENEEA. The CDR3 is CASSYLAGVYNEQFF. The CDR3 bases are TGTGCCAGCAGCTACCTAGCAGGGGTCTACAATGAGCAGTTCTTC.

This clone was counted between two and nine times. CDR3 loop: CSVGRQGANVLTF. DNA of the CDR3: TGCAGCGTTGGACGTCAGGGGGCCAACGTCCTGACTTTC. This chain uses TRBV29-1 with TRBJ2-6; D remains ambiguous. Trimming cost V 4 bases and J 4 bases, with 8 bases left between them. From germline, CDR1 is SQVTM and CDR2 ANQGSEA. The CDR3 loop spans 13 amino acids.

The chain carries TRBV29-1 and TRBJ2-6; D is unresolved. V was shortened by 7 bases and J by 8 bases, with 18 bases between the two germline ends. Germline CDR1 SQVTM, CDR2 ANQGSEA. The CDR3 covers 14 residues. The CDR3 nucleotides are TGCAGCGCAATAGATCCAAGAGATCCCAACGTCCTGACTTTC. Its protein is CSAIDPRDPNVLTF.